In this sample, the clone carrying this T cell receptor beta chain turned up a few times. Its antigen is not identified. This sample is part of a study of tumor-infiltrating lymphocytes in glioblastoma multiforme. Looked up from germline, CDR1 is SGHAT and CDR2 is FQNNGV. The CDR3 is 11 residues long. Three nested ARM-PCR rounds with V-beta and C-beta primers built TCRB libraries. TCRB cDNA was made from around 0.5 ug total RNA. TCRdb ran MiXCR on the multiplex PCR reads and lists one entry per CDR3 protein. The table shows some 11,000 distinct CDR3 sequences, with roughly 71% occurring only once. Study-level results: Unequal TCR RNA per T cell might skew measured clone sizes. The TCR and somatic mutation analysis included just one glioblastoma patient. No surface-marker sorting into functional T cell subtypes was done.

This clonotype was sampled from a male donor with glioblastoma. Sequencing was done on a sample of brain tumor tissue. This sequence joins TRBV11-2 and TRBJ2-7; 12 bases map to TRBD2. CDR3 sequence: CSSGRAYEQYF. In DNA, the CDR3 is TGTTCTAGCGGGAGGGCCTACGAGCAGTACTTC.